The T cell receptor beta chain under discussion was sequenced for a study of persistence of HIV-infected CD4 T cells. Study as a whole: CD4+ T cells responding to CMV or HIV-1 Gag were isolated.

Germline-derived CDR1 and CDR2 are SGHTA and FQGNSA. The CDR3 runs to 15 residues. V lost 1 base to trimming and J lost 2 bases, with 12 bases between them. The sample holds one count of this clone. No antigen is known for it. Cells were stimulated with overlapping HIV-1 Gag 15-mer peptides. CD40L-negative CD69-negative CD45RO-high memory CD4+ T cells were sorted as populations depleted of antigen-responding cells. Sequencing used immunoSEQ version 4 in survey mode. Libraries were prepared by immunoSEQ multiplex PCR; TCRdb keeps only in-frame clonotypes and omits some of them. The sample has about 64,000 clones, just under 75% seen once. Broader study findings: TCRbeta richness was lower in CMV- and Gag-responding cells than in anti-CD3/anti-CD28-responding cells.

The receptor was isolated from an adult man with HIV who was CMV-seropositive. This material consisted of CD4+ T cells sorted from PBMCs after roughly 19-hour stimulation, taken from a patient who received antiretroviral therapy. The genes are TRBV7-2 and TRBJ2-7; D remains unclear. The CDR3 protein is CASSLGGAQTYEQYF. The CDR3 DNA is TGTGCCAGCAGCTTAGGCGGAGCCCAAACCTACGAGCAGTACTTC.